The 12 T cell receptor beta chains below were found in one sample sequenced in a study of cytomegalovirus exposure and HLA in healthy donors. Primers for the PCR totalled 60 Vbeta and 13 Jbeta. Libraries were prepared by immunoSEQ multiplex PCR; TCRdb keeps only in-frame clonotypes and omits some of them. The sample carries 100,000 to 150,000 clones, more than 75% recorded once. The sample consisted of PBMCs. All receptors derive from a woman in her forties or fifties in good health and CMV-seropositive.

The chain uses TRBV2 and TRBJ2-1; 11 bases match TRBD2. The CDR3 consists of 17 residues. V lost 7 bases and J lost 3; bases outside the gene matches: 11. Looked up from germline, CDR1 is SNHLY and CDR2 is FYNNEI. CDR3 region: CASTAGLADLYYNEQFF. The CDR3 DNA reads as TGTGCCAGCACCGCGGGACTAGCGGACCTATACTACAATGAGCAGTTCTTC.

There are a few counts of this clone. The chain couples TRBV30 to TRBJ1-6, with TRBD1 matching 9 bases. With 0 bases clipped from V and 9 bases from J, the junction kept 6 bases outside the gene matches. Germline CDR1 is GTSNPN and CDR2 is SVGIG (reference sequence). This CDR3 comprises 15 residues. CDR3 in amino acids: CAWSVTGQGSSPLHF. The CDR3 nucleotides are TGTGCCTGGAGTGTAACCGGACAGGGGAGTTCACCCCTCCACTTT.

V is TRBV4-2 and J is TRBJ1-2, with TRBD1 identical over 9 bases. Germline CDR1 reads LGHNA; CDR2 reads YNFKEQ. V gave up 1 base and J gave up 6 bases; unmatched junction bases: 6. The CDR3 consists of 15 residues. CDR3 DNA: TGTGCCAGCAGCCAAGCCTGGGACAGGGAAGATGGCTACACCTTC. Its translation is CASSQAWDREDGYTF.

The chain carries TRBV9 and TRBJ2-3; tentatively, D is TRBD1 (5 bases). The V end lost 4 bases, the J end lost 2 bases, and 11 bases lay between the germline ends. The CDR3 has 14 residues. The germline V gene encodes CDR1 SGDLS and CDR2 YYNGEE. The CDR3 protein is CASSRGIDTDTQYF. DNA of the CDR3: TGTGCCAGCAGCAGGGGCATAGACACAGATACGCAGTATTTT. Looking up the rest from reference TRBV9 and TRBJ2-3 gives the full variable domain: DSGVTQTPKHLITATGQRVTLRCSPRSGDLSVYWYQQSLDQGLQFLIQYYNGEERAKGNILERFSAQQFPDLHSELNLSSLELGDSALYFCASSRGIDTDTQYFGPGTRLTVL.

The chain has TRBV19 and TRBJ2-7; 8 positions match TRBD1. After removal of 10 bases from V and 2 bases from J, the junction contained 7 bases not matched to a gene. The CDR3 is 13 amino acids. Germline V lookup: CDR1 LNHDA, CDR2 SQIVND (reference sequence). The CDR3 DNA reads TGTGCCACCAGGGGGCGGGGAACCTACGAGCAGTACTTC. This translates into CATRGRGTYEQYF.

V gene TRBV5-1 combines with J gene TRBJ1-1; the D gene is possibly TRBD1 (6 bases). The CDR3 has 16 residues. Germline CDR1 is SGHRS and CDR2 is YFSETQ. Trimming removed 2 bases from V and 1 base from J, with 15 bases in between. CDR3 nucleotide sequence: TGCGCCAGCAGCTTTAGGACAGCGCCTAAGAACACTGAAGCTTTCTTT. Its translation: CASSFRTAPKNTEAFF.

The rearrangement joins TRBV29-1 to TRBJ1-1; 8 nucleotides align to TRBD1. The trim removed 7 bases at V and 7 bases at J, leaving 23 bases unmatched. The CDR3 is 17 amino acids. CDR1 SQVTM and CDR2 ANQGSEA come from the germline V gene. The CDR3 reads CSAQTRMYQGAIGEAFF. The CDR3 DNA reads TGCAGCGCCCAGACCAGAATGTATCAGGGGGCGATAGGTGAAGCTTTCTTT.

The chain uses TRBV7-3 and TRBJ2-7; 7 bases are shared with TRBD2. The CDR3 has 15 residues. Trimming took 4 bases from V and 0 from J; bases not matched to a gene: 6. Germline V CDR1 and CDR2: SGHTA, FQGTGA. The CDR3 spells CASSSEGGSSYEQYF. Here the CDR3 DNA reads TGTGCCAGCAGCTCCGAGGGCGGGAGCTCCTACGAGCAGTACTTC. The full variable domain, in which reference TRBV7-3 and TRBJ2-7 provide the parts outside the CDR3, is GAGVSQTPSNKVTEKGKYVELRCDPISGHTALYWYRQSLGQGPEFLIYFQGTGAADDSGLPNDRFFAVRPEGSVSTLKIQRTERGDSAVYLCASSSEGGSSYEQYFGPGTRLTVT.

This clone was seen only once. V gene TRBV18 combines with J gene TRBJ1-4; 11 bases are a match to TRBD1. With V trimmed by 3 bases and J by 12 bases, 3 bases remained unmatched. CDR3 length: 13 residues. The germline V gene encodes CDR1 KGHSH and CDR2 LQKENI. CDR3 residues: CASSPPGQGELFF. The CDR3 bases are TGTGCCAGCTCACCTCCGGGACAGGGGGAACTGTTTTTT.

The chain is built from TRBV27 and TRBJ2-1; 8 bases are a match to TRBD2. Unmatched junction bases numbered 4, after V lost 2 bases and J lost 4 bases. The CDR3 totals 15 residues. CDR1 and CDR2 (germline): MNHEY, SMNVEV (reference sequence). CDR3 coding DNA: TGTGCCAGCAGTTTAGCGGGGGGCATGTACAATGAGCAGTTCTTC. It translates to CASSLAGGMYNEQFF.

The V call is TRBV28, the J call TRBJ2-2; 8 bases are shared with TRBD2. This CDR3 is built from 15 residues. Germline lookup yields CDR1 MDHEN and CDR2 SYDVKM. The J segment lost 6 bases and the V segment lost 7 bases, leaving 10 bases of the junction unmatched. CDR3 loop: CASKRSSGYSGELFF. DNA for the CDR3: TGTGCCAGCAAACGGTCTAGCGGGTATTCCGGGGAGCTGTTTTTT. The whole variable domain, filled in from reference TRBV28 and TRBJ2-2, reads DVKVTQSSRYLVKRTGEKVFLECVQDMDHENMFWYRQDPGLGLRLIYFSYDVKMKEKGDIPEGYSVSREKKERFSLILESASTNQTSMYLCASKRSSGYSGELFFGEGSRLTVL.

A single count supports this clone. The chain combines TRBV5-1 with TRBJ1-5, with no clear D. In germline, CDR1 is SGHRS, CDR2 YFSETQ. This CDR3 is built from 15 residues. The V end was cut by 0 bases, the J end by 2 bases, with 9 bases between. CDR3 loop: CASSLAGRGNQPQHF. CDR3 nucleotide sequence: TGCGCCAGCAGCTTGGCCGGGAGGGGCAATCAGCCCCAGCATTTT.